The 24 T cell receptor beta chains reported below all come from one sample, sequenced in a study of response to subunit inactivated influenza vaccine. MiXCR, applied by TCRdb to the RT-PCR reads, yields one record per CDR3 protein. This sample has 650,000 to 850,000 distinct CDR3 sequences, with approximately 15% found just once. This material consisted of PBMCs from blood, taken 14 days before vaccination. All receptors derive from a man aged 45-65 years who received an inactivated influenza vaccine.

On this clonotype: A much larger clone differs by one base, so this may be a read error. The V and J genes are TRBV29-1 and TRBJ2-7; D is unresolved. The V gene's germline CDR1 is SQVTM and CDR2 ANQGSEA. The CDR3 has 10 residues. The CDR3 region has the DNA TGCACCGTTCTCGGCTACGAGCAGTACTTC. Amino acids: CTVLGYEQYF.

This sequence joins TRBV15 and TRBJ1-6, with D unclear. Germline V gene data show CDR1 as LNHNV and CDR2 as YYDKDF (reference sequence). V gave up 0 bases and J gave up 0 bases, with 9 bases separating them. This CDR3 spans 17 amino acids. This chain's CDR3 is CATSRETASSYNSPLHF. The CDR3 nucleotides read TGTGCCACCAGCAGAGAGACGGCCAGCTCCTATAATTCACCCCTCCACTTT.

This clonotype was seen a handful of times. The V gene is TRBV7-6, the J gene TRBJ2-3; 14 nucleotides match TRBD2. With 3 bases clipped from V and 4 bases from J, the junction kept 3 bases outside the gene matches. The CDR3 loop spans 16 amino acids. Looked up from germline, CDR1 is SGHVS and CDR2 is FNYEAQ. The CDR3 sequence: CASSLTSGRGADTQYF. CDR3 DNA sequence: TGTGCCAGCAGCTTGACTAGCGGGAGGGGGGCAGATACGCAGTATTTT.

This clonotype was detected many times. V and J are TRBV28 and TRBJ2-1, with 12 bases that match TRBD2. Germline assignment: CDR1 MDHEN and CDR2 SYDVKM. Germline trimming cut 5 bases from V and 4 bases from J; bases unmatched to any gene: 3. The CDR3 runs to 15 residues. The chain's CDR3 is CASSQTSGSYNEQFF. Here the CDR3 DNA reads TGTGCCAGCAGTCAGACTAGCGGGAGTTACAATGAGCAGTTCTTC. The whole variable domain, remainder taken from reference TRBV28 and TRBJ2-1, is DVKVTQSSRYLVKRTGEKVFLECVQDMDHENMFWYRQDPGLGLRLIYFSYDVKMKEKGDIPEGYSVSREKKERFSLILESASTNQTSMYLCASSQTSGSYNEQFFGPGTRLTVL.

This clonotype has a handful of counts. This sequence joins TRBV7-9 and TRBJ2-3; TRBD2 agrees at 8 bases. The V gene end was trimmed by 5 bases and the J gene end by 1 base; junction bases not matched to a gene: 8. CDR1 and CDR2 (germline): SEHNR, FQNEAQ (reference sequence). The CDR3 is made up of 16 amino acids. The CDR3 DNA follows: TGTGCCAGCAGCCCCGGGGGAGCGGGAGGCACAGATACGCAGTATTTT. Its translation is CASSPGGAGGTDTQYF.

This clonotype was observed a few times. V and J are TRBV7-2 and TRBJ2-2; TRBD2 agrees at 11 bases. The V gene's germline CDR1 is SGHTA and CDR2 FQGNSA. This CDR3 spans 16 amino acids. V lost 3 bases, J lost 7 bases, and 7 bases stayed unmatched. CDR3 sequence: CASSLISGRVGGELFF. CDR3 coding DNA: TGTGCCAGCAGCTTGATTAGCGGGAGGGTAGGCGGGGAGCTGTTTTTT.

Only a few counts were recorded for this clonotype. V is TRBV20-1 and J is TRBJ2-7; no clear D. Germline V gives CDR1 DFQATT, CDR2 SNEGSKA (reference sequence). The CDR3 has 14 residues. Trimming left V 7 bases short and J 2 bases short, with 18 bases between. The CDR3 sequence is CSVTPGSRAYEQYF. The CDR3 DNA reads TGCAGTGTCACCCCAGGCAGTCGGGCCTACGAGCAGTACTTC.

The chain is built from TRBV10-3 and TRBJ2-1; 9 bases map to TRBD2. The CDR3 contains 15 residues. Trimming took 0 bases from V and 9 from J; bases not matched to a gene: 6. Germline V gives CDR1 ENHRY, CDR2 SYGVKD. CDR3 protein: CAISESEGLASEQFF. The CDR3 DNA reads TGTGCCATCAGTGAGTCGGAGGGACTAGCATCTGAGCAGTTCTTC.

The gene calls are TRBV12-3 or TRBV12-4 and TRBJ2-5, with D maybe TRBD2 (6 bases). V was clipped by 4 bases and J by 4 bases, with 16 bases between them. The CDR3 extends over 15 amino acids. The CDR3 coding sequence is TGTGCCAGCAGTTATGGGGCGGGGATGAGAGAGACCCAGTACTTC. Amino acid sequence: CASSYGAGMRETQYF.

The V and J genes are TRBV18 and TRBJ2-5, with TRBD1 identical over 9 bases. This CDR3 spans 15 amino acids. Trimming at V came to 3 bases and at J to 5 bases, leaving 7 bases not matched to a gene. Germline V CDR1 and CDR2: KGHSH, LQKENI. The CDR3 loop reads CASSPPGTGRETQYF. As DNA, the CDR3 is TGTGCCAGCTCACCGCCCGGGACAGGGCGGGAGACCCAGTACTTC.

There are a few counts of this clonotype. The chain employs TRBV29-1 and TRBJ2-5; D gene uncertain. V lost 3 bases, J lost 5 bases, and 10 bases lay in between. CDR1 and CDR2 (germline): SQVTM, ANQGSEA. This CDR3 has 12 residues. The CDR3 DNA reads TGCAGCGTTGATTCGAGTGTCGAGACCCAGTACTTC. Translating gives CSVDSSVETQYF.

This clonotype was seen only a few times. The chain combines TRBV7-9 with TRBJ2-4, with D perhaps matching TRBD2 (5 bases). The CDR3 covers 16 residues. V was shortened by 3 bases and J by 0 bases, with 12 bases between the two germline ends. Per the germline V gene, CDR1 is SEHNR and CDR2 is FQNEAQ (reference sequence). The CDR3 region is CASSLGALLAKNIQYF. DNA of the CDR3: TGTGCCAGCAGCTTGGGAGCACTGCTAGCCAAAAACATTCAGTACTTC. Complete variable domain (other parts from reference TRBV7-9 and TRBJ2-4): DTGVSQNPRHKITKRGQNVTFRCDPISEHNRLYWYRQTLGQGPEFLTYFQNEAQLEKSRLLSDRFSAERPKGSFSTLEIQRTEQGDSAMYLCASSLGALLAKNIQYFGAGTRLSVL.

This clonotype came up many times. The chain's CDR3 is CASSVSNFWAGAYGYTF. CDR3 DNA sequence: TGTGCCAGCAGCGTCTCGAATTTCTGGGCAGGCGCCTATGGCTACACCTTC. This chain links TRBV7-2 with TRBJ1-2; D call uncertain. V was clipped by 5 bases and J by 4 bases, with 23 bases between them. This CDR3 is built from 17 residues. CDR1 and CDR2 (germline): SGHTA, FQGNSA.

This clonotype appeared many times. V is TRBV4-3 and J is TRBJ2-4; D is uncertain. Germline V lookup: CDR1 LGHNA, CDR2 YSLEER. Trimming pared 3 bases from V and 0 bases from J, leaving 9 bases between. There are 15 residues in the CDR3. The CDR3 DNA reads TGCGCCAGCAGCCACGAGGTCTTAGCCAAAAACATTCAGTACTTC. Translated: CASSHEVLAKNIQYF.

This clonotype was observed a handful of times. The chain couples TRBV6-5 to TRBJ1-1, with D unresolved. The CDR3 covers 12 residues. CDR1 MNHEY and CDR2 SVGAGI come from the germline V gene. The V end lost 2 bases, the J end lost 6 bases, and 7 bases lay between the germline ends. CDR3 amino acids: CASSYGGSEAFF. CDR3 DNA sequence: TGTGCCAGCAGTTACGGAGGATCTGAAGCTTTCTTT.

The gene calls are TRBV6-5 and TRBJ2-1; D call uncertain. This CDR3 has 15 amino acids. V lost 4 bases, J lost 0 bases, and 10 bases lay in between. Germline V gives CDR1 MNHEY, CDR2 SVGAGI. In DNA form, the CDR3 reads TGTGCCAGCAGTTTGACCACGAGCTCCTACAATGAGCAGTTCTTC. This codes for CASSLTTSSYNEQFF.

This clonotype was observed at least ten times. This chain connects TRBV29-1 to TRBJ1-2, with 7 bases that match TRBD1. V lost 2 bases and J lost 4; bases outside the gene matches: 1. Germline loops: CDR1 SQVTM, CDR2 ANQGSEA. CDR3 length: 12 amino acids. The CDR3 spells CSVERQGYGYTF. The CDR3 coding sequence is TGCAGCGTTGAACGACAGGGCTATGGCTACACCTTC. The complete variable domain, with remaining parts taken from reference TRBV29-1 and TRBJ1-2, reads SAVISQKPSRDICQRGTSLTIQCQVDSQVTMMFWYRQQPGQSLTLIATANQGSEATYESGFVIDKFPISRPNLTFSTLTVSNMSPEDSSIYLCSVERQGYGYTFGSGTRLTVV.

The chain uses TRBV20-1 and TRBJ1-2; TRBD1 might be the D (6 bases). The CDR3 totals 15 residues. V was clipped by 6 bases and J by 0 bases, with 17 bases between them. Germline V CDR1 and CDR2: DFQATT, SNEGSKA (reference sequence). CDR3 region: CSAPGQTRTNYGYTF. The CDR3 DNA is TGCAGTGCACCGGGACAAACCAGAACTAACTATGGCTACACCTTC.

The genes are TRBV7-2 and TRBJ1-1; D unresolved. V lost 6 bases, J lost 2 bases, and 10 bases lay in between. The length of the CDR3 is 13 residues. Germline CDR1 reads SGHTA; CDR2 reads FQGNSA. The DNA for the CDR3 is TGTGCCAGCAGTATACAGACAAACACTGAAGCTTTCTTT. Its protein is CASSIQTNTEAFF.

This rearrangement joins TRBV7-8 to TRBJ2-7, with D unresolved. The germline V gene encodes CDR1 SGHVS and CDR2 FQNEAQ. V lost 4 bases to trimming and J lost 5 bases, with 15 bases between them. The CDR3 runs to 14 residues. CDR3: CASSSSGFLHEQYF. CDR3 DNA sequence: TGTGCCAGCAGCTCTTCCGGGTTCCTTCACGAGCAGTACTTC.

The chain recombines TRBV2 with TRBJ2-6; D is ambiguous. This CDR3 has 14 residues. Germline V CDR1 and CDR2: SNHLY, FYNNEI. The V end was cut by 6 bases, the J end by 4 bases, with 10 bases between. The CDR3 region has the DNA TGTGCCAGCAGGAAGGGTTGGGGGGCCAACGTCCTGACTTTC. It is translated as CASRKGWGANVLTF.

The chain links TRBV6-1 to TRBJ2-1; unclear D gene. Germline lookup yields CDR1 MNHNS and CDR2 SASEGT. The CDR3 totals 14 residues. Trimming took 3 bases from V and 6 from J, leaving 12 bases between them. CDR3 in DNA: TGTGCCAGCAGTGAGGGGTTGGACGGCAATGAGCAGTTCTTC. Translation gives CASSEGLDGNEQFF.

This clonotype was picked up many times. The V and J genes are TRBV20-1 and TRBJ1-1, with 9 bases that match TRBD1. This CDR3 comprises 12 residues. Germline values: CDR1 DFQATT, CDR2 SNEGSKA (reference sequence). Trimming cost V 4 bases and J 11 bases; bases outside gene matches: 8. The CDR3 sequence is CSAIHRGQSAFF. The CDR3, as DNA: TGCAGTGCTATCCACAGGGGGCAGTCGGCTTTCTTT.

This clonotype was recorded at least ten times. The gene calls are TRBV9 and TRBJ2-1; D is undetermined. The CDR3 extends over 15 amino acids. The V end was cut by 0 bases, the J end by 3 bases, with 10 bases between. Germline loops: CDR1 SGDLS, CDR2 YYNGEE. The CDR3 sequence: CASSVAGRSYNEQFF. The DNA for the CDR3 is TGTGCCAGCAGCGTAGCTGGCAGGAGCTACAATGAGCAGTTCTTC.